Listed below are T cell receptor beta chains from one sample, sequenced in a study of T cells after yellow fever vaccination. From the 5' RACE reads, TCRdb called clonotypes with MiXCR, one entry per CDR3 protein. The sample contains 25,000 to 40,000 distinct CDR3 sequences, approximately 7% of which appear only once. The sequenced sample was PBMCs, either bulk or a sorted T-cell subset (CD4+, CD8+, memory, or dextramer-sorted; not recorded which), obtained on the day of the first yellow fever vaccination. These receptors all stem from a young man who received the YFV17D yellow fever vaccine. Both conserved end residues are part of each CDR3. A D gene is named only where the DNA matches it firmly. Clone size, where shown, is once, few, many, or a class for clones that have expanded.

d_gene	v_gene	abundance	j_gene	CDR3aa	CDR3nt
TRBD1	TRBV7-2	many	TRBJ1-2	CASTWDRGNYGYTF	TGTGCCAGCACTTGGGACAGGGGGAACTATGGCTACACCTTC
NA	TRBV7-9	many	TRBJ1-5	CASSLASGYQPQHF	TGTGCCAGCAGCTTAGCTTCAGGATATCAGCCCCAGCATTTT
NA	TRBV6-5	NA	TRBJ1-4	CASSYRDQGGRKLFF	TGTGCCAGCAGTTACCGGGACCAGGGAGGTCGAAAACTGTTTTTT
NA	TRBV20-1	many	TRBJ1-2	CSAKGGANYGYTF	TGCAGTGCTAAGGGGGGAGCTAACTATGGCTACACCTTC
NA	TRBV5-1	many	TRBJ2-7	CASRGDGSYEQYF	TGCGCCAGCAGGGGGGACGGATCCTACGAGCAGTACTTC
NA	TRBV6-2/TRBV6-3	many	TRBJ2-3	CASSYTQGGADTQYF	TGTGCCAGCAGTTACACCCAGGGGGGTGCAGATACGCAGTATTTT
NA	TRBV5-6	once	TRBJ2-3	CASSPGAGPGLDTQYF	TGTGCCAGCAGCCCCGGGGCGGGTCCGGGGTTGGATACGCAGTATTTT
NA	TRBV20-1	few	TRBJ1-2	CSARDTIGRWYTF	TGCAGTGCTAGAGATACTATTGGGCGGTGGTACACCTTC
NA	TRBV7-2	many	TRBJ2-2	CASSLDMVAGELFF	TGTGCCAGCAGCTTAGATATGGTAGCCGGGGAGCTGTTTTTT
TRBD2	TRBV20-1	NA	TRBJ2-1	CSGTRSYNEQFF	TGCAGTGGGACTAGGTCCTACAATGAGCAGTTCTTC
NA	TRBV9	many	TRBJ2-1	CASSVGPGYNEQFF	TGTGCCAGCAGCGTAGGCCCGGGGTACAATGAGCAGTTCTTC
TRBD1	TRBV2	few	TRBJ1-5	CASSATGDSNQPQHF	TGTGCCAGCAGCGCGACAGGGGATAGCAATCAGCCCCAGCATTTT
NA	TRBV15	many	TRBJ1-1	CATSRGDLAENTEAFF	TGTGCCACCAGCAGAGGGGACCTAGCGGAGAACACTGAAGCTTTCTTT
NA	TRBV28	NA	TRBJ1-6	CASSLTPGYVSPLHF	TGTGCCAGCAGTTTAACCCCAGGGTACGTGTCACCCCTCCACTTT
TRBD1	TRBV18	many	TRBJ2-3	CASSNRGPTSTDTQYF	TGTGCCAGCTCAAACAGGGGGCCGACTAGCACAGATACGCAGTATTTT
NA	TRBV4-3	many	TRBJ1-2	CASSQEGGPFNYGYTF	TGCGCCAGCAGCCAAGAAGGGGGACCCTTTAACTATGGCTACACCTTC
TRBD2	TRBV4-2	many	TRBJ2-2	CASSQVWTGGPGTGELFF	TGTGCCAGCAGCCAAGTTTGGACGGGGGGGCCTGGCACCGGGGAGCTGTTTTTT
NA	TRBV5-1	many	TRBJ2-5	CASLADGMETQYF	TGCGCCAGCTTGGCGGACGGGATGGAGACCCAGTACTTC
TRBD1	TRBV5-1	many	TRBJ1-5	CASSVTGALSQPQHF	TGCGCCAGCAGCGTGACAGGGGCCCTAAGTCAGCCCCAGCATTTT
TRBD1	TRBV20-1	many	TRBJ1-5	CSALDRGGNQPQHF	TGCAGTGCCCTAGACAGGGGAGGAAATCAGCCCCAGCATTTT
NA	TRBV3-1	many	TRBJ1-1	CASSQRWGSDTEAFF	TGTGCCAGCAGCCAAAGATGGGGGTCTGACACTGAAGCTTTCTTT
NA	TRBV4-2	many	TRBJ1-6	CASSQEGGPYSPLHF	TGTGCCAGCAGCCAAGAAGGTGGCCCTTATTCACCCCTCCACTTT
NA	TRBV5-4	many	TRBJ2-1	CASSPWPRNEQFF	TGTGCCAGCAGCCCGTGGCCGAGGAATGAGCAGTTCTTC
NA	TRBV3-1	many	TRBJ2-5	CASSQVETQYF	TGTGCCAGCAGCCAAGTCGAGACCCAGTACTTC
NA	TRBV7-9	many	TRBJ2-5	CASGHSGKTQYF	TGTGCCAGCGGGCATTCTGGAAAGACCCAGTACTTC
TRBD1	TRBV20-1	many	TRBJ2-3	CSASEPDRGADTQYF	TGCAGTGCTAGCGAACCCGACAGGGGCGCAGATACGCAGTATTTT
NA	TRBV21-1	NA	TRBJ2-4	CASSKDDDSGKNIQYF	TGTGCCAGCAGCAAAGACGATGATTCCGGCAAAAACATTCAGTACTTC
NA	TRBV19	NA	TRBJ1-5	CASSRQGTQPQHF	TGTGCCAGTAGTAGGCAGGGGACTCAGCCCCAGCATTTT
NA	TRBV27	NA	TRBJ1-5	CASSLSSGADQPQHF	TGTGCCAGCAGTTTATCTTCAGGGGCCGATCAGCCCCAGCATTTT